The 11 T cell receptor beta chains reported below all come from one sample, sequenced in a study of blood T cell repertoires in COVID-19. Only in-frame clones appear in the TCRdb table, and some are missing; sequencing was by immunoSEQ multiplex PCR. This table has 310,000 or so clones, around nine tenths appearing once. Sequencing was done on a sample of PBMCs or T cells enriched from blood (not recorded which). The receptors derive from a woman younger than 45 who had recovered from COVID-19.

The J gene is TRBJ2-1, the V gene TRBV7-8; 12 positions agree with TRBD2. Germline CDR1 and CDR2: SGHVS and FQNEAQ. This CDR3 region has 16 residues. Trimming removed 1 base from V and 5 bases from J; junction bases left unmatched: 3. In DNA form, the CDR3 reads TGTGCCAGCAGCTTAGTCGGGACTAGCGGGCACAATGAGCAGTTCTTC. Its protein is CASSLVGTSGHNEQFF.

The chain uses TRBV4-1 and TRBJ1-2; D perhaps matches TRBD1 (5 bases). Germline V CDR1 and CDR2: MGHRA, YSYEKL. Trimming shortened V by 2 bases and J by 8 bases, and 12 bases separated the two germline ends. The CDR3 is 13 amino acids. CDR3 residues: CASSQTGGVGYTF. The CDR3 DNA reads as TGCGCCAGCAGCCAAACGGGGGGGGTCGGCTACACCTTC.

This clone was counted once. The rearrangement uses TRBV27 and TRBJ1-2; possible D gene TRBD1, 5 bases. The CDR3 consists of 13 residues. The V end lost 5 bases, the J end lost 7 bases, and 14 bases lay between the germline ends. Germline V gene sequence: CDR1 MNHEY, CDR2 SMNVEV (reference sequence). Here the CDR3 reads CASSPPGLVGYTF. CDR3 in DNA: TGTGCCAGCAGTCCTCCAGGGTTGGTTGGCTACACCTTC.

This chain connects TRBV7-2 to TRBJ1-2; 9 nucleotides match TRBD1. The germline V gene encodes CDR1 SGHTA and CDR2 FQGNSA. This CDR3 region has 15 residues. J gave up 5 bases and V 6 bases, and 10 bases lay outside the gene matches. The chain's CDR3 is CASREQAGTGYGYTF. Here the CDR3 DNA reads TGTGCCAGCAGGGAACAAGCCGGGACAGGGTATGGCTACACCTTC. Full variable domain (missing parts from reference TRBV7-2 and TRBJ1-2): GAGVSQSPSNKVTEKGKDVELRCDPISGHTALYWYRQSLGQGLEFLIYFQGNSAPDKSGLPSDRFSAERTGGSVSTLTIQRTQQEDSAVYLCASREQAGTGYGYTFGSGTRLTVV.

The V call is TRBV28, the J call TRBJ1-5; the D gene is possibly TRBD1 (6 bases). The ends were cut back, 5 bases at V and 1 base at J, with 9 bases in the middle. The CDR3 spans 14 residues. Germline V CDR1 and CDR2: MDHEN, SYDVKM. In DNA, the CDR3 is TGTGCCAGCAGTCAAACAGGGAGCAATCAGCCCCAGCATTTT. Translated: CASSQTGSNQPQHF. The full variable domain, with the rest looked up from reference TRBV28 and TRBJ1-5, is DVKVTQSSRYLVKRTGEKVFLECVQDMDHENMFWYRQDPGLGLRLIYFSYDVKMKEKGDIPEGYSVSREKKERFSLILESASTNQTSMYLCASSQTGSNQPQHFGDGTRLSIL.

This chain links TRBV25-1 with TRBJ1-1; 8 nucleotides align to TRBD1. The germline V gene encodes CDR1 MGHDK and CDR2 SYGVNS. With V trimmed by 2 bases and J by 5 bases, 10 bases remained unmatched. The CDR3 has 16 amino acids. CDR3 in DNA: TGTGCCAGCAGTGAAGAACACTCCAGGGGGCGGACTGAAGCTTTCTTT. It encodes CASSEEHSRGRTEAFF.

The chain is built from TRBV2 and TRBJ1-5, with 7 bases matching TRBD1. The CDR3 sequence is 15 residues long. V was clipped by 2 bases and J by 4 bases; unmatched bases: 5. Germline V CDR1 and CDR2: SNHLY, FYNNEI. The CDR3 sequence is CASSERAGGNQPQHF. In nucleotides, the CDR3 is TGTGCCAGCAGTGAAAGGGCAGGGGGGAATCAGCCCCAGCATTTT. The entire variable domain, with the rest obtained from reference TRBV2 and TRBJ1-5, is as follows: EPEVTQTPSHQVTQMGQEVILRCVPISNHLYFYWYRQILGQKVEFLVSFYNNEISEKSEIFDDQFSVERPDGSNFTLKIRSTKLEDSAMYFCASSERAGGNQPQHFGDGTRLSIL.

The rearrangement uses TRBV7-6 and TRBJ1-3; possibly TRBD1 for D (5 bases). V lost 1 base and J lost 4, with 11 bases in between. This CDR3 contains 15 residues. Germline CDR1 reads SGHVS; CDR2 reads FNYEAQ. The CDR3, as DNA: TGTGCCAGCAGCTTAGTGGGGCCGACAGGAAACACCATATATTTT. Translated, it gives CASSLVGPTGNTIYF.

The chain carries TRBV16 and TRBJ1-1; no reliable D call. The length of the CDR3 is 14 residues. Germline CDR1 is KGHSY and CDR2 is FQNENV. The V end lost 0 bases, the J end lost 1 base, and 6 bases lay between the germline ends. The CDR3 nucleotides read TGTGCCAGCAGCCAATCGCGGCAGAACACTGAAGCTTTCTTT. The encoded protein is CASSQSRQNTEAFF.

This clone was recorded a few times. The V and J genes are TRBV19 and TRBJ1-2, with D perhaps matching TRBD1 (5 bases). Germline V CDR1 and CDR2: LNHDA, SQIVND (reference sequence). V was shortened by 4 bases and J by 2 bases, with 14 bases between the two germline ends. The CDR3 covers 15 residues. The CDR3 DNA sequence: TGTGCCAGTAGTAGAACTCTTGGGGGGAACTATGGCTACACCTTC. This encodes CASSRTLGGNYGYTF.

The V and J genes are TRBV9 and TRBJ2-1; weak D call: TRBD1 (7 bases). The CDR3 runs 15 residues. Germline CDR1 SGDLS, CDR2 YYNGEE. Trimming took 1 base from V and 1 from J, leaving 9 bases between them. This CDR3 is CASSVQGGSYNEQFF. The CDR3 DNA reads TGTGCCAGCAGCGTACAGGGGGGATCCTACAATGAGCAGTTCTTC.